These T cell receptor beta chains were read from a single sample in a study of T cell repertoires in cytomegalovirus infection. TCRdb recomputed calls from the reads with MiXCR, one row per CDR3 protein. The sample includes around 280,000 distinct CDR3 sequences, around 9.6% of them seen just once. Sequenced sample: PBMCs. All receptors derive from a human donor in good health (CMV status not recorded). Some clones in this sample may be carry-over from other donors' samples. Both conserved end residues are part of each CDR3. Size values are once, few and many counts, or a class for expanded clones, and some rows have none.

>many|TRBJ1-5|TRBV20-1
CSATPDRDIQPQHF
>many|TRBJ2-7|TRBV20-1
CSAIHLGQGRFSYEQYF
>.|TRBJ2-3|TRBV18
CASSPNPGQPAWDTQYF
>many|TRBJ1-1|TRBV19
CASSDGPNTEAFF
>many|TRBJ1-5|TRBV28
CASTSGGWQPQHF
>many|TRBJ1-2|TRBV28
CASSAGTGRVGYTF
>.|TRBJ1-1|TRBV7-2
CASSAGFMNTEAFF
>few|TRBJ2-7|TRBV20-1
CSARGGLRYEQYF
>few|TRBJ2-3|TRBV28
CASTPGKDTQYF
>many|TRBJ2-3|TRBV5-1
CASSPGDRAKTDTQYF
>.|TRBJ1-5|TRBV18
CASSPKSNNQPQHF
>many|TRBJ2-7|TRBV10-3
CAIRGGQSYEQYF
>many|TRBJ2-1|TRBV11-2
CASSLADRGRLTPYNEQFF
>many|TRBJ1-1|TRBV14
CASSQADGNTEAFF
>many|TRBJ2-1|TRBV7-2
CASSWAVPEQFF
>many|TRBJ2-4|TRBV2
CASSDRPGQGNIQYF
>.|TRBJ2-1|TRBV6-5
CASTLTSASSYNEQFF
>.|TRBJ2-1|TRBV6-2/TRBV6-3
CASSYGTGVRYNEQFF
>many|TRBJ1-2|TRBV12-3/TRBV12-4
CASSLDWGSYGYTF
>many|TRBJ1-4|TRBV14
CASSQDSRLNEKLFF
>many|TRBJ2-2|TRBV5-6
CASSMDRLGDTGELFF
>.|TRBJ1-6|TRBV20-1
CSAKPGQRFISYNSPLHF
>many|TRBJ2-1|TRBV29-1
CRAGTSGGISSYNEQFF
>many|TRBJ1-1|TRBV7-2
CASSASTGKVEAFF
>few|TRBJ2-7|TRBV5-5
CASSLRDGGPYEQYF
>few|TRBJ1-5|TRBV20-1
CSARDEGQERSQPQHF
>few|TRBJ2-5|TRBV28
CASSPRPGTSGGPKETQYF
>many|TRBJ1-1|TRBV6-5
CASSYSKTGGTEAFF
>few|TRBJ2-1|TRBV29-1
CSVEGGGAKDEQFF
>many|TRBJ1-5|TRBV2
CASSERHSNQPQHF
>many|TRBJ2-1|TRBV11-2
CASSWEGELRNEQFF
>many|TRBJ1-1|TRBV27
CASSPTNRDTEAFF
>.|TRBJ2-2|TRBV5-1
CASSIDREAGGLFF
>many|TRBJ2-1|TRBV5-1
CASSLKTGRSNNEQFF
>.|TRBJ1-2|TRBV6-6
CASSYSGGTDGYTF
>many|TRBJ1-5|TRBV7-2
CASSSTTTGNQPQHF
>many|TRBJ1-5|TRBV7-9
CASSLTNPGQGNQPQHF
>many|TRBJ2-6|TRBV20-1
CSATLTSGANVLTF
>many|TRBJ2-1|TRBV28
CASSFMGVRGYNEQFF
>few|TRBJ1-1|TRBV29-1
CSVARGATEAFF
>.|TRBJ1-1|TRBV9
CASSVTGNSEAFF
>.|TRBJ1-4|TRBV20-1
CSARDPQGEEKLFF
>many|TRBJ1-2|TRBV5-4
CASSPDSYGYTF
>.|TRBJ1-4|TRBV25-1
CASRRGQEKLFF
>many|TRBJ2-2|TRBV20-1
CSLPRLDTGELFF
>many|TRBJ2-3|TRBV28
CASSSRRTSTQYF
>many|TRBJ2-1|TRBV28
CASSSVPRQFF
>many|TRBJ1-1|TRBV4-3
CASSQGEWAEAFF
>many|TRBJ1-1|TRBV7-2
CASSLAYRNTEAFF
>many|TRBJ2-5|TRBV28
CASSSDKQGGDQETQYF
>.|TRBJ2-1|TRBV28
CASRSGHRDPNEQFF
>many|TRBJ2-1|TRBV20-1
CSARSGGGEFSGYNEQFF
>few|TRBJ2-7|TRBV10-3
CAISATDGEQYF